Listed below are T cell receptor beta chains from one sample, sequenced in a study of cytomegalovirus exposure and HLA in healthy donors. Here immunoSEQ multiplex PCR was the method, and the copy in TCRdb shows in-frame clones only, minus some. The sample includes about 78,000 clones, roughly 95% seen only once; the top ten take 1.6%. The specimen was PBMCs. Source of these receptors: a man younger than 30 in good health and CMV-seropositive. Both conserved end residues are part of each CDR3. Each record gives: CDR3 length, V gene, CDR3 protein.

cdr3_length: 20; v_call: TRBV4-1; cdr3_aa: CASSQPSRGGAGTSTDTQYF
cdr3_length: 17; v_call: TRBV14; cdr3_aa: CASSQDTSGRFRDTQYF
cdr3_length: 13; v_call: TRBV11-2; cdr3_aa: CASSQALESPQHF
cdr3_length: 15; v_call: TRBV5-1; cdr3_aa: CASSLGRSLYNEQFF
cdr3_length: 14; v_call: TRBV19; cdr3_aa: CASSIDLGRETQYF
cdr3_length: 13; v_call: TRBV28; cdr3_aa: CASSDRALDEQFF
cdr3_length: 13; v_call: TRBV11-3; cdr3_aa: CASSLAVTHEQFF
cdr3_length: 16; v_call: TRBV9; cdr3_aa: CASSVRRGPPSYEQYF
cdr3_length: 12; v_call: TRBV5-5; cdr3_aa: CASSLEPYEQYF
cdr3_length: 16; v_call: TRBV29-1; cdr3_aa: CSAEGTSGSNTGELFF
cdr3_length: 15; v_call: TRBV27; cdr3_aa: CASSFMGLRTDTQYF
cdr3_length: 16; v_call: TRBV2; cdr3_aa: CASKGGRGASNQPQHF
cdr3_length: 14; v_call: TRBV19; cdr3_aa: CASSIQGVNTEAFF
cdr3_length: 17; v_call: TRBV5-1; cdr3_aa: CASSSPSRGVQGETQYF
cdr3_length: 15; v_call: TRBV15; cdr3_aa: CATSRGAAEDYGYTF
cdr3_length: 14; v_call: TRBV5-1; cdr3_aa: CASRPDRSYNEQFF
cdr3_length: 11; v_call: TRBV20-1; cdr3_aa: CSARYQETQYF
cdr3_length: 14; v_call: TRBV5-1; cdr3_aa: CASSSGQGSQPQHF
cdr3_length: 15; v_call: TRBV4-1; cdr3_aa: CASSQPGQGTYEQYF
cdr3_length: 16; v_call: TRBV23-1; cdr3_aa: CASSQYYGTVNTEAFF
cdr3_length: 15; v_call: TRBV5-1; cdr3_aa: CASSEMTGMIDEQYF
cdr3_length: 15; v_call: TRBV19; cdr3_aa: CASRGGGTSTDTQYF
cdr3_length: 15; v_call: TRBV2; cdr3_aa: CASSQKGTGLYEQYF
cdr3_length: 14; v_call: TRBV6-1; cdr3_aa: CASSEGAEGHIQYF
cdr3_length: 17; v_call: TRBV15; cdr3_aa: CATSSPSAGANTGELFF
cdr3_length: 16; v_call: TRBV5-1; cdr3_aa: CASSLWPGSGANVLTF
cdr3_length: 15; v_call: TRBV5-1; cdr3_aa: CASSQATGLNTEAFF
cdr3_length: 13; v_call: TRBV5-4; cdr3_aa: CASSSISTDTQYF
cdr3_length: 12; v_call: TRBV10-1; cdr3_aa: CASSPGNYGYTF
cdr3_length: 14; v_call: TRBV5-4; cdr3_aa: CASSRTSGYNEQFF
cdr3_length: 16; v_call: TRBV4-1; cdr3_aa: CASSHSSGTVGNGYTF
cdr3_length: 16; v_call: TRBV5-1; cdr3_aa: CASKVDTFSFNYGYTF
cdr3_length: 14; v_call: TRBV5-4; cdr3_aa: CASSLGTGGDEAFF
cdr3_length: 12; v_call: TRBV30; cdr3_aa: CAWSVLGEKLFF
cdr3_length: 14; v_call: TRBV2; cdr3_aa: CASSQRQDNEKLFF
cdr3_length: 14; v_call: TRBV27; cdr3_aa: CASSSAVSSYEQYF
cdr3_length: 14; v_call: TRBV6-1; cdr3_aa: CASSEFGGAETQYF
cdr3_length: 13; v_call: TRBV5-4; cdr3_aa: CASSHGSSYEQYF
cdr3_length: 15; v_call: TRBV18; cdr3_aa: CASSPTEPGANVLTF